Described below is a single T cell receptor (beta chain) sequence and its context. This sample was included in a study of blood T cell repertoires in COVID-19. The wider study: Both acute and convalescent COVID-19 samples were obtained from the United States, Italy and Spain. PBMCs, B-cell-depleted T cells, or T cells were the source of the cDNA or gDNA that made up the material.

As processed by the authors: Estimation of nucleated cell counts was performed using reference gene primer amplification. Only in-frame clones appear in the TCRdb table, and some are missing; sequencing was by immunoSEQ multiplex PCR. V and J calls and clone size are those listed in that table; D and trimming were worked out from the DNA. The sample shows tens of thousands of clones, about 83% of them seen only once. The CDR3 is 14 residues long. The junction had 9 bases not matched to a gene; V was cut back by 6 bases and J by 7 bases. Germline CDR1 is MDHEN and CDR2 is SYDVKM. V usage is TRBV28 and J usage is TRBJ1-2; 9 bases line up with TRBD1. The TCR sequence derives from a human donor in a cohort sampled during active COVID-19. The sample was peripheral blood. The CDR3 region has the DNA TGTGCCAGCAGGCTACAGGGGGCTGCCGGTGGCTACACCTTC. Encoded protein: CASRLQGAAGGYTF.